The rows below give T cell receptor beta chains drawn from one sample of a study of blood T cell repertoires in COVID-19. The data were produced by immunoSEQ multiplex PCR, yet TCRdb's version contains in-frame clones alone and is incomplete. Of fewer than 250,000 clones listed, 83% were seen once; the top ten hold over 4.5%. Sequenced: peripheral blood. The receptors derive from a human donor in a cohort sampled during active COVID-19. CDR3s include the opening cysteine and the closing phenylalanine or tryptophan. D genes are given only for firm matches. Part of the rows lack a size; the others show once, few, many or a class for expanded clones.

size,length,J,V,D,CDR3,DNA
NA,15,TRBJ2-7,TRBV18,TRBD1,CASSPGTASNGEQYF,TGTGCCAGCTCACCAGGGACAGCCTCTAACGGCGAGCAGTACTTC
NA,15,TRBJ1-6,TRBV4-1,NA,CASSQGEGVDSPLHF,TGCGCCAGCAGCCAAGGAGAGGGGGTGGATTCACCCCTCCACTTT
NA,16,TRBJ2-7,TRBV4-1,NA,CASSRSQGGNSYEQYF,TGCGCCAGCAGCCGCAGCCAGGGTGGGAACTCCTACGAGCAGTACTTC
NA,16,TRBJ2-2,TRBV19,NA,CASSMWQGGLNGELFF,TGTGCCAGTAGTATGTGGCAGGGGGGTCTGAACGGGGAGCTGTTTTTT
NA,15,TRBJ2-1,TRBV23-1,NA,CASSPKYRVNNEQFF,TGCGCCAGCAGTCCGAAATACAGGGTGAACAATGAGCAGTTCTTC
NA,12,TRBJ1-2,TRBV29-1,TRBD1,CSVVTGARGYTF,TGCAGCGTTGTCACAGGGGCTCGTGGCTACACCTTC
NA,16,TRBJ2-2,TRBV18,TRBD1,CASSPPGQPNTGELFF,TGTGCCAGCTCACCACCGGGACAGCCTAACACCGGGGAGCTGTTTTTT
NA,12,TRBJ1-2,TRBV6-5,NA,CASSREMVRYTF,TGTGCCAGCAGTAGGGAGATGGTTAGGTACACCTTC
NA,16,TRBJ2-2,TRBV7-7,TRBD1,CASSPGQGPNTGELFF,TGTGCTAGCAGCCCAGGACAGGGGCCTAACACCGGGGAGCTGTTTTTT
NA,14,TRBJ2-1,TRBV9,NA,CASSVVVGVNEQFF,TGTGCCAGCAGCGTAGTGGTAGGGGTCAATGAGCAGTTCTTC
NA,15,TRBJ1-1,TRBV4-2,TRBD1,CASSHRTGMNTEAFF,TGTGCCAGCAGCCACCGGACAGGGATGAACACTGAAGCTTTCTTT
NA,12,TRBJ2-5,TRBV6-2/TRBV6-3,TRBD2,CASGQAGGTQYF,TGTGCCAGCGGCCAGGCGGGGGGGACCCAGTACTTC
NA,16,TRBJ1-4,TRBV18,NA,CASSPQAQGNNEKLFF,TGTGCCAGCTCACCACAGGCCCAGGGGAATAACGAAAAACTGTTTTTT
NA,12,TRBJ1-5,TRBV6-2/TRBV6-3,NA,CASSYSLQSQHF,TGTGCCAGCAGTTACTCGCTCCAGTCCCAGCATTTT
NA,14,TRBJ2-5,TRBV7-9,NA,CASSSRGLTETQYF,TGTGCCAGCAGCTCCAGGGGCCTAACCGAGACCCAGTACTTC
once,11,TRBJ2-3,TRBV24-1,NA,CATSHRDTQYF,TGTGCCACCAGTCATCGGGATACGCAGTATTTT
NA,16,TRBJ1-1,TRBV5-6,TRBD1,CASSGQGWYADTEAFF,TGTGCCAGCAGCGGACAGGGGTGGTACGCGGACACTGAAGCTTTCTTT
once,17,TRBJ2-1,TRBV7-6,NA,CASSPFGGADLLDEQFF,TGTGCCAGCAGCCCCTTTGGGGGCGCCGATCTTCTCGATGAGCAGTTCTTC
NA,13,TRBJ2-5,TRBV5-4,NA,CASSSKGRETQYF,TGTGCCAGCAGCTCTAAGGGGCGGGAGACCCAGTACTTC
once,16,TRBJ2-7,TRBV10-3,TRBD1,CAISEIKGQGGDEQYF,TGTGCCATCAGTGAGATTAAGGGACAGGGTGGCGACGAGCAGTACTTC
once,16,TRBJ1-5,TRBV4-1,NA,CASSQTTVRGNQPQHF,TGCGCCAGCAGCCAGACGACGGTGAGGGGCAATCAGCCCCAGCATTTT
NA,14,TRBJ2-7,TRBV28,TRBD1,CASTLRTGGAEQYF,TGTGCCAGCACCCTCCGGACAGGGGGCGCCGAGCAGTACTTC
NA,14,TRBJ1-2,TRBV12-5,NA,CASGRDGGSYGYTF,TGTGCTAGTGGCCGGGACGGGGGGAGCTATGGCTACACCTTC
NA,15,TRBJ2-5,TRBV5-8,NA,CASSLYGDWRETQYF,TGTGCCAGCAGCTTGTATGGGGATTGGAGGGAGACCCAGTACTTC
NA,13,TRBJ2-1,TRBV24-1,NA,CATEGGFVAEQFF,TGTGCCACCGAAGGCGGATTTGTGGCTGAGCAGTTCTTC
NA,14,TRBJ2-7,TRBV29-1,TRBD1,CSVEKDRKPYEQYF,TGCAGCGTTGAGAAGGACAGGAAACCTTACGAGCAGTACTTC
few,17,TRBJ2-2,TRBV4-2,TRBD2,CASSHLDLAGETGELFF,TGTGCCAGCAGCCACCTTGACCTAGCGGGGGAAACCGGGGAGCTGTTTTTT
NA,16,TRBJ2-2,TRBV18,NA,CASSPLALSSTGELFF,TGTGCCAGCTCACCACTAGCTTTGTCGAGCACCGGGGAGCTGTTTTTT
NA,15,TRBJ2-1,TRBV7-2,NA,CASSLRDSYHNEQFF,TGTGCCAGCAGCTTGAGGGACTCCTATCACAATGAGCAGTTCTTC
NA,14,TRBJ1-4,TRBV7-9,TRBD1,CASSSQGIYEKLFF,TGTGCCAGCAGCTCACAGGGGATTTATGAAAAACTGTTTTTT
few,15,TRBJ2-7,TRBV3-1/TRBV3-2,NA,CASSPTGVAKGEQYF,TGTGCCAGCAGCCCGACGGGGGTGGCCAAGGGCGAGCAGTACTTC
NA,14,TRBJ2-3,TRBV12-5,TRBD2,CASGGSGGADTQYF,TGTGCTAGTGGTGGAAGCGGGGGGGCAGATACGCAGTATTTT
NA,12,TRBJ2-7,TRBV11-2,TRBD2,CASSRGGGEQYF,TGTGCCAGCAGCCGTGGGGGGGGCGAGCAGTACTTC
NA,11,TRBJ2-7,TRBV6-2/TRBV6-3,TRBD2,CASSPGGSQYF,TGTGCCAGCAGCCCGGGGGGGTCTCAGTACTTC
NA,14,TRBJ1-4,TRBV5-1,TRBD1,CASSQGTGGRELFF,TGCGCCAGCAGCCAGGGGACAGGGGGTCGGGAACTGTTTTTT
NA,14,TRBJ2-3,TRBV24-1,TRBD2,CATSSSGGTDTQYF,TGTGCCACCAGTTCGAGCGGGGGCACAGATACGCAGTATTTT
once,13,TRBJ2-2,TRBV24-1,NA,CATRQGNTGELFF,TGTGCCACCAGGCAGGGAAACACCGGGGAGCTGTTTTTT
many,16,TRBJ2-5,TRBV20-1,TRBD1,CSASSVVRGYQETQYF,TGCAGTGCTAGTAGTGTTGTCAGGGGGTACCAAGAGACCCAGTACTTC
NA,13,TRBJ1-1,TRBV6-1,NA,CASSLQGNTEAFF,TGTGCCAGCAGTCTACAGGGGAACACTGAAGCTTTCTTT
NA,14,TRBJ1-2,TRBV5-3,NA,CARSLGVTHYGYTF,TGTGCCAGAAGCTTGGGCGTTACCCACTATGGCTACACCTTC
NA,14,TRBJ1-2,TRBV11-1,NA,CASSLQEGGYGYTF,TGTGCCAGCAGCTTACAGGAGGGCGGCTATGGCTACACCTTC
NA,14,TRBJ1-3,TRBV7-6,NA,CASSSSLYGNTIYF,TGTGCCAGCAGCTCCAGTTTGTACGGAAACACCATATATTTT
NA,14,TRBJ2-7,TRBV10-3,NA,CAISEPPNPREQYF,TGTGCCATCAGTGAGCCCCCGAACCCTAGGGAGCAGTACTTC
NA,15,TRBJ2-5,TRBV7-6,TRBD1,CASSKDRVGQETQYF,TGTGCCAGCAGTAAGGACAGGGTAGGACAAGAGACCCAGTACTTC
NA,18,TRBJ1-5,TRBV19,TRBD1,CASSIEGTGGNSNQPQHF,TGTGCCAGTAGTATAGAGGGAACAGGGGGTAATAGCAATCAGCCCCAGCATTTT
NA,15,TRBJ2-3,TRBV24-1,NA,CATSDSGGSTDTQYF,TGTGCCACCAGTGATTCTGGGGGCAGCACAGATACGCAGTATTTT
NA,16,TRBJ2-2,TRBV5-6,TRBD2,CASSLGLAGPTGELFF,TGTGCCAGCAGCTTGGGACTAGCGGGTCCGACCGGGGAGCTGTTTTTT
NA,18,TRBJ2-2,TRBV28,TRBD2,CASSLRTSGILNTGELFF,TGTGCCAGCAGTTTGAGGACTAGCGGGATCCTAAACACCGGGGAGCTGTTTTTT
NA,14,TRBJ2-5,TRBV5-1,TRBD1,CASSLEGAQETQYF,TGCGCCAGCAGCTTGGAGGGGGCACAGGAGACCCAGTACTTC